The source of this T cell receptor (beta chain) is a study of blood T cell repertoires in COVID-19. TCRdb keeps only in-frame clones here, not all; method: immunoSEQ multiplex PCR. The table records 250,000 to 300,000 clones, about 85% of them present only once. Germline assignment: CDR1 SEHNR and CDR2 FQNEAQ (reference sequence). This CDR3 has 15 amino acids. V dropped 8 bases and J dropped 0 bases, with 14 bases sitting between them. This clone was observed a few times. The TCR was taken from a woman aged 45-65 years who had recovered from COVID-19. The sample was peripheral blood. V usage is TRBV7-9 and J usage is TRBJ1-5; no reliable D call. Here the CDR3 reads CASPPARDSNQPQHF. In DNA, the CDR3 is TGTGCCAGCCCCCCTGCCCGGGATAGCAATCAGCCCCAGCATTTT.